Listed here is a single TCR beta chain. Trimming left V 4 bases short and J 2 bases short, with 16 bases between. The CDR3 runs to 15 residues. Germline lookup yields CDR1 SGHRS and CDR2 YFSETQ. Assay: immunoSEQ multiplex PCR; the TCRdb copy retains only in-frame clones and omits some. The sample includes some 1 million clones, 65% to 75% of them seen just once. The record originates from a study of shared clonotypes between healthy human individuals. This sequence was found in a man aged 18 to 29 in good health. Sequencing was performed on memory CD4+ T cells sorted from blood. Noted subset: CD45RA-negative fraction. V usage is TRBV5-1 and J usage is TRBJ2-7; a weak D match, TRBD2 (5 bases). Written as DNA, the CDR3 is TGCGCCAGCAGCCCAAACGCCGGGGTTGCCTACGAGCAGTACTTC. It is translated as CASSPNAGVAYEQYF.